These 7 T cell receptor beta chains share one sample of origin, sequenced in a study of sequential checkpoint blockade in melanoma. Treatment noted: randomized to nivolumab then ipilimumab (arm A) or the reverse (arm B). This table comes from immunoSEQ multiplex PCR, and its TCRdb copy is limited to in-frame clones, with some not included. The sample records 30,000 to 40,000 clones, about 88% being singletons. The starting material was CD8+ T cells sorted from blood (inferred from file names), obtained from a patient given nivolumab and ipilimumab in sequence. Receptors originate from a human donor with melanoma.

The chain combines TRBV11-2 with TRBJ2-2; possible D gene TRBD2, 5 bases. V lost 0 bases and J lost 4, with 15 bases in between. Germline CDR1 and CDR2: SGHAT and FQNNGV. This CDR3 region has 17 residues. CDR3 in DNA: TGTGCCAGCAGCTTAGAGTTGTGGGAGTGGGGCACCGGGGAGCTGTTTTTT. This translates into CASSLELWEWGTGELFF.

The rearrangement uses TRBV6-1 and TRBJ1-4; 9 positions match TRBD1. With 2 bases clipped from V and 6 bases from J, the junction kept 13 bases outside the gene matches. Looked up from germline, CDR1 is MNHNS and CDR2 is SASEGT. This CDR3 is 18 amino acids long. The CDR3 sequence: CASSERGTGNYVDEKLFF. Written as DNA, the CDR3 is TGTGCCAGCAGTGAAAGGGGGACAGGGAATTATGTGGATGAAAAACTGTTTTTT.

V usage is TRBV6-5 and J usage is TRBJ2-7, with 7 bases that match TRBD1. The junction had 8 bases not matched to a gene; V was cut back by 6 bases and J by 0 bases. Per the germline V gene, CDR1 is MNHEY and CDR2 is SVGAGI. This CDR3 spans 15 amino acids. CDR3 nucleotides: TGTGCCAGCAGCCCCGACAGGGAGAGCTCCTACGAGCAGTACGTC. Translation: CASSPDRESSYEQYV.

This chain connects TRBV7-2 to TRBJ1-1, with D maybe TRBD1 (5 bases). The CDR3 extends over 12 amino acids. CDR1 is SGHTA and CDR2 is FQGNSA in the germline V gene. The V gene lost 5 bases and the J gene lost 6 bases, with 10 bases spanning the gap. CDR3 residues: CASSVGGSEAFF. For the CDR3, the DNA is TGTGCCAGCAGCGTCGGGGGTTCTGAAGCTTTCTTT.

The J gene is TRBJ2-7, the V gene TRBV4-1; 14 bases are a match to TRBD2. V was clipped by 6 bases and J by 3 bases; unmatched bases: 1. Germline CDR1 is MGHRA and CDR2 is YSYEKL. CDR3 length: 14 residues. The CDR3 protein is CASSGTSGSYEQYF. Here the CDR3 DNA reads TGCGCCAGCAGTGGGACTAGCGGGAGCTACGAGCAGTACTTC.

The chain joins TRBV6-6 to TRBJ2-5; D gene uncertain. Trimming cost V 6 bases and J 1 base, with 9 bases left between them. The germline gives CDR1 MNHNY, CDR2 SVGAGI (reference sequence). This CDR3 contains 13 residues. CDR3 amino acids: CASSRAPQETQYF. CDR3 nucleotide sequence: TGTGCCAGCAGCCGAGCCCCCCAAGAGACCCAGTACTTC.

The chain uses TRBV29-1 and TRBJ2-5; tentative D call: TRBD2 (6 bases). Deletions cut 4 bases from V and 5 bases from J, with 20 bases between. The germline gives CDR1 SQVTM, CDR2 ANQGSEA. CDR3 size: 15 residues. The CDR3 sequence: CSVGGRFGGGETQYF. In DNA, the CDR3 is TGCAGCGTTGGGGGGAGGTTCGGAGGCGGGGAGACCCAGTACTTC.